The clone carrying this T cell receptor (beta chain) was counted at least ten times. Its antigen is still unknown. Transcripts of RNA were the source for amplifying TCR beta CDR3 regions. RT-PCR in the first round used HTBI primers; a second-round multiplex PCR followed. TCRdb re-called the multiplex PCR reads through MiXCR, storing one row per CDR3 protein. The table includes hundreds of thousands of distinct CDR3 sequences, roughly 21% detected once. This sample is part of a study of Graves' ophthalmopathy and Graves' hyperthyroidism. Study-wide results and caveats: Sensitivity of roughly 88% and specificity of less than 82% were achieved when a 13-signature model separated ophthalmopathy from stable hyperthyroidism.

Germline-derived CDR1 and CDR2 are LNHDA and SQIVND (reference sequence). The ends were cut back, 4 bases at V and 6 bases at J, with 10 bases in the middle. This CDR3 has 13 amino acids. This receptor was taken from a woman younger than 35 with stable Graves' hyperthyroidism. J is TRBJ1-5 and V is TRBV19, with D perhaps TRBD1 (6 bases). Sequences were obtained from peripheral blood. The CDR3 region has the DNA TGTGCCAGTAGTAGCAGGGGCCGTCAGCCCCAGCATTTT. Translation gives CASSSRGRQPQHF.